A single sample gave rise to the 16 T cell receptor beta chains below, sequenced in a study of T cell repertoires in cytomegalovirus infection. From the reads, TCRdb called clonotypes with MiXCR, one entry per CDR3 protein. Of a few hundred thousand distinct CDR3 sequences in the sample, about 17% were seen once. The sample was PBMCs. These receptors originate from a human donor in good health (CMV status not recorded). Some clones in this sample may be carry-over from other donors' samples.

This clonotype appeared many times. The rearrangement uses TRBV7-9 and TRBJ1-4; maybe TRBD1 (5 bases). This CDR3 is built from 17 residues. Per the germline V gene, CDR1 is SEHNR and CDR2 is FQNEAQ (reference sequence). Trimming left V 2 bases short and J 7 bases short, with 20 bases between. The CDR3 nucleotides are TGTGCCAGCAGCTTATTTCCGGGAGGTGGGGCGATTGAAAAACTGTTTTTT. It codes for CASSLFPGGGAIEKLFF.

CDR3 in DNA: TGTGCCAGCTCACCACCATCCCTCCGGCTCGGCACTGAAGCTTTCTTT. It specifies CASSPPSLRLGTEAFF. The V call is TRBV18, the J call TRBJ1-1; D gene ambiguous. This CDR3 spans 16 amino acids. Germline CDR1 KGHSH, CDR2 LQKENI. V was pared by 0 bases and J by 4 bases, with 15 bases between.

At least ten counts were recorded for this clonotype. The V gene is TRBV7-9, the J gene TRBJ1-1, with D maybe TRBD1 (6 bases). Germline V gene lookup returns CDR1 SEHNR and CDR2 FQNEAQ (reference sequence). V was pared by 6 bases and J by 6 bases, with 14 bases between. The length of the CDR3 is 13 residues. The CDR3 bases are TGTGCCAGCAGGTCACTCGCAGGGGCTGAAGCTTTCTTT. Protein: CASRSLAGAEAFF.

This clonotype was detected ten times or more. The CDR3 DNA follows: TGTGCCAGCAGCCCCCGGACTAGCGGGGGGGCAGATACGCAGTATTTT. Translating gives CASSPRTSGGADTQYF. V usage is TRBV7-3 and J usage is TRBJ2-3; the match to TRBD2 covers 15 bases. This CDR3 is 16 amino acids long. Germline values: CDR1 SGHTA, CDR2 FQGTGA. Trimming removed 5 bases from V and 4 bases from J; junction bases left unmatched: 4.

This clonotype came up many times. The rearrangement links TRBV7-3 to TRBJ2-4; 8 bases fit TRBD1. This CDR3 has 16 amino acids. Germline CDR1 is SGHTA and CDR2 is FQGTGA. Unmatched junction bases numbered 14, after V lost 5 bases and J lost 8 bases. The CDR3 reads CASSPSGTGSEYIQYF. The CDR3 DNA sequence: TGTGCCAGCAGCCCCTCCGGGACAGGCAGCGAATACATTCAGTACTTC.

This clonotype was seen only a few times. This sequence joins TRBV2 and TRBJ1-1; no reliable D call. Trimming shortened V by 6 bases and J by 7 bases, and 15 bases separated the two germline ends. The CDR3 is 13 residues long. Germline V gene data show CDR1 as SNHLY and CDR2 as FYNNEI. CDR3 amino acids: CASRDLERREAFF. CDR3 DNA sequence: TGTGCCAGCAGGGATTTGGAGCGCCGTGAAGCTTTCTTT.

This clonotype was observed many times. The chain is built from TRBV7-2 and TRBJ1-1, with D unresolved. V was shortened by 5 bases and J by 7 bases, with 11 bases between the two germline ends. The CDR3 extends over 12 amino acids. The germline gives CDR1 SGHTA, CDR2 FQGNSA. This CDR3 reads CASSPSDFEAFF. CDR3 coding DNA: TGTGCCAGCAGCCCTTCAGACTTTGAAGCTTTCTTT.

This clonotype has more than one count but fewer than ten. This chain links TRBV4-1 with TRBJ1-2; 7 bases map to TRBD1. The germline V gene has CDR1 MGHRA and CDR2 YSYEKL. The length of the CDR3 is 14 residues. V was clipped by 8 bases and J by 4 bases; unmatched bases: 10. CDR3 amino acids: CASADPGGLYGYTF. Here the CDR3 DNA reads TGCGCCAGCGCAGATCCAGGGGGGCTCTATGGCTACACCTTC.

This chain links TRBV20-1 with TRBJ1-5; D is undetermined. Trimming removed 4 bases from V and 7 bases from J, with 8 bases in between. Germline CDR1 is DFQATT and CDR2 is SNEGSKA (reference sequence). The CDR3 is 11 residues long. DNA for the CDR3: TGCAGTGCTAAGGGAAACCAGCCCCAGCATTTT. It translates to CSAKGNQPQHF.

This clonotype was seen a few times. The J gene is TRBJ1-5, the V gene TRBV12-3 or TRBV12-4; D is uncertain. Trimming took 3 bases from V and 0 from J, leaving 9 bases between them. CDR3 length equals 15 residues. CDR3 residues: CASSFNSYSNQPQHF. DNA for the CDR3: TGTGCCAGCAGTTTTAATTCATATAGCAATCAGCCCCAGCATTTT.

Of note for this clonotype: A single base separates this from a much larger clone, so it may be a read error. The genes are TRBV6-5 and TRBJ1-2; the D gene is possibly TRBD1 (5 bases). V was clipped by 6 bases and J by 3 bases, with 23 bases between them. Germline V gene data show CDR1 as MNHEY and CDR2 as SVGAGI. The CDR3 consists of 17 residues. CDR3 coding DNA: TGTGCCAGCAGACGAGAGGGACGGACGCGGTTTGACTATGGCTACACCTTC. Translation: CASRREGRTRFDYGYTF.

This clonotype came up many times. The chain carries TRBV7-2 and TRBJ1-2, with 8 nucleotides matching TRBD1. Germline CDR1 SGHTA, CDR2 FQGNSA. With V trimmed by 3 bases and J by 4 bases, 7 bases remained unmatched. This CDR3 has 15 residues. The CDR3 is CASSFSGTGLYGYTF. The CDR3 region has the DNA TGTGCCAGCAGCTTCTCCGGGACAGGACTCTATGGCTACACCTTC.

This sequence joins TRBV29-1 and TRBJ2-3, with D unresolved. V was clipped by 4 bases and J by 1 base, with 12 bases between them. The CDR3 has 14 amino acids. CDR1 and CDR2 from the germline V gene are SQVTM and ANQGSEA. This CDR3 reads CSVVKGLGTDTQYF. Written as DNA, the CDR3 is TGCAGCGTTGTAAAGGGCTTGGGCACAGATACGCAGTATTTT.

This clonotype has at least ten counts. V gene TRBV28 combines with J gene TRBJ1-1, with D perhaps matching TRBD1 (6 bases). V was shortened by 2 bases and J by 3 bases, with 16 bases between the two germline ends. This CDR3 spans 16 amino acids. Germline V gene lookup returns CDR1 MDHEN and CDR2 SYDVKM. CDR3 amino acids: CASSLPRQDTDTEAFF. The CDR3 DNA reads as TGTGCCAGCAGTTTACCCCGACAGGATACGGACACTGAAGCTTTCTTT. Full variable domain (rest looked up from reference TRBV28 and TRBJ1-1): DVKVTQSSRYLVKRTGEKVFLECVQDMDHENMFWYRQDPGLGLRLIYFSYDVKMKEKGDIPEGYSVSREKKERFSLILESASTNQTSMYLCASSLPRQDTDTEAFFGQGTRLTVV.

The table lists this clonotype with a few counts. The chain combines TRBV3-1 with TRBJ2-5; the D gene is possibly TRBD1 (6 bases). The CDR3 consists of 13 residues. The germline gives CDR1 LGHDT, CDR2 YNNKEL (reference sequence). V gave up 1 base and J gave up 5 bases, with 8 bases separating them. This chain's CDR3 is CASSQGTVETQYF. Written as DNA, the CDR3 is TGTGCCAGCAGCCAAGGGACAGTGGAGACCCAGTACTTC.

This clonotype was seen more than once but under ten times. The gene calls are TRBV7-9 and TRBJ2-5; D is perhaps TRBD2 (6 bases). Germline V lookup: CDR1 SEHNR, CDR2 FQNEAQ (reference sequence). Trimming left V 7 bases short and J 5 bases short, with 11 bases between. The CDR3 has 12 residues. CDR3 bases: TGTGCCAGCACGGGAGCCCAGGAGACCCAGTACTTC. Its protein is CASTGAQETQYF. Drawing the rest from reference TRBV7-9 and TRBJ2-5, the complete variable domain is DTGVSQNPRHKITKRGQNVTFRCDPISEHNRLYWYRQTLGQGPEFLTYFQNEAQLEKSRLLSDRFSAERPKGSFSTLEIQRTEQGDSAMYLCASTGAQETQYFGPGTRLLVL.